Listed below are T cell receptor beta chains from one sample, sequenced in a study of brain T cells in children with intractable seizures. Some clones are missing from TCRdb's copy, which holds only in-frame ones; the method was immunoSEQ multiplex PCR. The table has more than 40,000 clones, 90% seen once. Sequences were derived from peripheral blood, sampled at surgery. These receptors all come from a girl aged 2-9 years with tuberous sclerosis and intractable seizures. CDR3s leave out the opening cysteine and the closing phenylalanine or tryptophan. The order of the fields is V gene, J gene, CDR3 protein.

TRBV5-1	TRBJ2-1	ASSSLFYNEQF
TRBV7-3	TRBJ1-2	ASSRGPPTNYGYT
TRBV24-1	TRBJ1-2	ATSDGSFDRGYGYT
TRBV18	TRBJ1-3	ASSPKRGGKNTIY
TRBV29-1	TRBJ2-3	SVEAGLTDTQY
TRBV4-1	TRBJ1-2	ASSQGGTYGYT
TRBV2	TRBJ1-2	ASSPTSDGYT
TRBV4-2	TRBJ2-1	ASSQDASGGYNEQF
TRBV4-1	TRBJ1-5	ASSPGGGWPQH
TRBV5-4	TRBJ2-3	ASSLDPGGTQY
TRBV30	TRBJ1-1	AWMYQNEAF
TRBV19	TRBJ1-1	ASSIGTAVTEAF
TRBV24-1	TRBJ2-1	ATSDNSYEQF
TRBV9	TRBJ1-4	ASSVEGQGAQKLF
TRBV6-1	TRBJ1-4	ASSDPAATNEKLF
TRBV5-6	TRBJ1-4	ASSGTGTGEKLF
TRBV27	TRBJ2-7	ASSLIGQAYEQY
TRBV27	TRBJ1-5	ASSLSARTGGYQPQH
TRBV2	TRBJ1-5	ASSLQGNQPQH
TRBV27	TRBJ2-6	ASSSDSSGANVLT
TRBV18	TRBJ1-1	ASSPDRYTEAF
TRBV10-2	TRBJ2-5	ASSTGTSLETQY
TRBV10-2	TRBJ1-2	ASSETGGNGYT
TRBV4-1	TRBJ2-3	ASSYVDIADTDTQY
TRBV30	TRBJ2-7	AWIRTWDEQY
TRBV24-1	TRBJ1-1	ATSESGTGEITEAF
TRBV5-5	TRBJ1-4	ASSPVAGTGGRNEKLF
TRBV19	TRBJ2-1	ASSIGNRGYYNEQF
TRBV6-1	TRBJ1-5	ASSGPHRAKNQPQH
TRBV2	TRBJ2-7	ASQEVSSYEQY
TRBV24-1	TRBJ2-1	ATETRGNYNEQF
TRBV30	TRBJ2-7	AWSVLGGAPYEQY